The rows below give T cell receptor beta chains drawn from one sample of a study of T cells after yellow fever vaccination. TCRdb independently ran MiXCR on the 5' RACE reads; one entry per CDR3 protein. The sample consists of 500,000 to 550,000 distinct CDR3 sequences, just over 20% of them appearing once. This material consisted of PBMCs, taken roughly 20 days after the first yellow fever vaccination. The origin of the receptors is a young man who received the YFV17D yellow fever vaccine. Both conserved end residues are part of each CDR3. The D gene is left open where the match is weak. Clone sizes are given selectively: once, few, many, or a class where the clone is expanded.

j_call clone_size d_call v_call cdr3_nt cdr3_aa
TRBJ2-2 many - TRBV6-2/TRBV6-3 TGTGCCAGCGGGAACACCGGGGAGCTGTTTTTT CASGNTGELFF
TRBJ2-1 few TRBD2 TRBV12-3/TRBV12-4 TGTGCCAGCAGTTTAAGCGGGGGGACTGAGGAGCAGTTCTTC CASSLSGGTEEQFF
TRBJ2-3 few - TRBV2 TGTGCCAGCAGTGAAGCTTCGGGCCACCCCACAGATACGCAGTATTTT CASSEASGHPTDTQYF
TRBJ2-2 few - TRBV10-3 TGTGCCATCAGTGGGACAGTTTTGTTCGGGGAGCTGTTTTTT CAISGTVLFGELFF
TRBJ2-7 few - TRBV18 TGTGCCAGCTCACCGCAGGGCCCCTACGAGCAGTACTTC CASSPQGPYEQYF
TRBJ2-2 - - TRBV29-1 TGCAGCGTTGAAGAATTGTACACCGGGGAGCTGTTTTTT CSVEELYTGELFF
TRBJ2-3 - TRBD2 TRBV20-1 TGCAGTGCTAGAGGGACTAGCGGATACACAGATACGCAGTATTTT CSARGTSGYTDTQYF
TRBJ2-2 - - TRBV6-2/TRBV6-3 TGTGCCATCCAACGGACGGTGAACACCGGGGAGCTGTTTTTT CAIQRTVNTGELFF
TRBJ2-2 - TRBD1 TRBV7-7 TGTGCTAGCAGCGACAGGGCGAACACTTTCACCGGGGAGCTGTTTTTT CASSDRANTFTGELFF
TRBJ1-2 - - TRBV5-1 TGCGCCAGCAGGACTTCAGGGCAGGGAGTCTATGGCTACACCTTC CASRTSGQGVYGYTF
TRBJ1-1 - TRBD1 TRBV20-1 TGCAGTGCTAGAAACCGACAGGGGGGTTGGACTGAAGCTTTCTTT CSARNRQGGWTEAFF
TRBJ2-1 - TRBD1 TRBV15 TGTGCCACCAGCAGTCTTACGACAGGGCAACCCAATGAGCAGTTCTTC CATSSLTTGQPNEQFF
TRBJ2-6 few - TRBV9 TGTGCCAGCAGCGACTACGGCGGCTTACTCTCTGGGGCCAACGTCCTGACTTTC CASSDYGGLLSGANVLTF
TRBJ1-1 - TRBD1 TRBV11-1 TGTGCCAGCAGCTACAGGGGAAGGGCTGAAGCTTTCTTT CASSYRGRAEAFF
TRBJ2-7 - TRBD1 TRBV20-1 TGCAGTGCTAGAGAAAGGACAGGAACCGAGCAGTACTTC CSARERTGTEQYF
TRBJ2-1 - - TRBV30 TGTGCCTGGAGTCTGACCTATGCGGGTGAGCAGTTCTTC CAWSLTYAGEQFF
TRBJ2-1 few - TRBV5-1 TGCGCCAGCAGCCGTGGGCCTGAGCAGTTCTTC CASSRGPEQFF
TRBJ2-1 few TRBD1 TRBV27 TGTGCCAGCAGTTTGTTTGGACAGGGGCTTGAGCAGTTCTTC CASSLFGQGLEQFF
TRBJ2-2 many - TRBV29-1 TGCAGCGTTGACTATACGGACAACACCGGGGAGCTGTTTTTT CSVDYTDNTGELFF
TRBJ2-2 - TRBD1 TRBV20-1 TGCAGTGCTAGAGATCAGGACAGGGAGAACACCGGGGAGCTGTTTTTT CSARDQDRENTGELFF
TRBJ2-7 - - TRBV5-4 TGTGCCAGCAGCTTGTCGTGGGGCGACGAGCAGTACTTC CASSLSWGDEQYF
TRBJ1-6 - TRBD1 TRBV6-5 TGTGCCAGCAGTTCGGGACAGCTAAATTCACCCCTCCACTTT CASSSGQLNSPLHF
TRBJ1-1 - TRBD1 TRBV3-1 TGTGCCAGCAGCCAACCGGGACAGGGGGGTGACACTGAAGCTTTCTTT CASSQPGQGGDTEAFF
TRBJ1-1 many - TRBV7-2 TGTGCCAGCAGCTTAGGCCGACGGGCTTTCTTT CASSLGRRAFF
TRBJ2-3 few - TRBV5-1 TGCGCCAGCAGCTTGACGGTGGGCCCAGATACGCAGTATTTT CASSLTVGPDTQYF
TRBJ2-5 few TRBD1 TRBV5-1 TGCGCCAGCAGCTTCCTACAGGGGGTCCAAGAGACCCAGTACTTC CASSFLQGVQETQYF
TRBJ1-5 - - TRBV4-1 TGCGCCAGCTCAGCCGGATATAGCAATCAGCCCCAGCATTTT CASSAGYSNQPQHF
TRBJ2-3 - - TRBV10-1 TGCGCCAGCGGGACTGGGGATACGCAGTATTTT CASGTGDTQYF
TRBJ1-6 few - TRBV2 TGTGCCAGCAGGAGGGACGGGGACCCTTCACCCCTCCACTTT CASRRDGDPSPLHF
TRBJ2-1 - TRBD1 TRBV5-5 TGTGCCAGCAGCAACCCCGGGACAGGGAAGAATGAGCAGTTCTTC CASSNPGTGKNEQFF
TRBJ1-1 - - TRBV20-1 TGCAGTGCTAGGGCTTACGGGGGTCAACCTGAAGCTTTCTTT CSARAYGGQPEAFF
TRBJ2-5 many TRBD1 TRBV29-1 TGCAGCGTTAATAGACAGGGGAGTGAGACCCAGTACTTC CSVNRQGSETQYF
TRBJ2-1 few TRBD1 TRBV20-1 TGCAGTGCGGGACAGGGCCCCAATGAGCAGTTCTTC CSAGQGPNEQFF
TRBJ2-3 - - TRBV11-2 TGTGCCAGCAGCGACCCGGGACTTCGTAGCACAGATACGCAGTATTTT CASSDPGLRSTDTQYF
TRBJ2-6 - - TRBV5-1 TGCGCCAGCAGTGCGAACCTCGGTCACCTCTCTGGGGCCAACGTCCTGACTTTC CASSANLGHLSGANVLTF